This is a list of T cell receptor beta chains from one sample in a study of Ad26.COV2.S vaccination and SARS-CoV-2 variants. The table came from immunoSEQ multiplex PCR; TCRdb's copy has only in-frame clones and leaves some out. Found here are about 680,000 clones, 80% to 90% of them singletons; the top ten hold approximately 1.5%. Material: peripheral blood, obtained in a trial of Ad26.COV2.S vaccine versus placebo. The receptors derive from a person aged 18-60 years who received the Ad26.COV2.S COVID-19 vaccine or a placebo. Each CDR3 is given with its conserved first and last residue.

V	CDR3
TRBV7-2	CASSLGGGPRETQYF
TRBV15	CATSRVTGAYEQYF
TRBV7-3	CASSSTRDEQFF
TRBV19	CASLHLRGNQPQHF
TRBV5-8	CASSLGWKGEQGEQFF
TRBV18	CASSPRGDATNEKLFF
TRBV6-5	CASSSWTGAITDTQYF
TRBV10-3	CAISESYLTFQHF
TRBV4-3	CASSQEVRLSNQPQHF
TRBV15	CATSVGAQQPQHF
TRBV19	CASTPGQGSTYEQYF
TRBV25-1	CASSESGGAGANVLTF